This T cell receptor beta chain was captured by sequencing in a study of blood T cell repertoires in COVID-19. Study overall: Whether acute or convalescent, the COVID-19 samples came from the United States, Italy and Spain.

Here immunoSEQ multiplex PCR was the method, and the copy in TCRdb shows in-frame clones only, minus some. The sample holds under 300,000 clones, about 88% seen once. The clonotype comes from a middle-aged woman who had recovered from COVID-19. Sequenced: peripheral blood.

The CDR3: CASSLGSLAGGEQYF. As DNA, the CDR3 is TGTGCCAGCAGCTTAGGTTCGTTAGCGGGAGGCGAGCAGTACTTC. The J gene is TRBJ2-7, the V gene TRBV11-3, with 10 bases identical to TRBD2. The CDR3 has 15 residues. Per germline, CDR1 SGHNT and CDR2 YENEEA. J lost 6 bases, V lost 1 base, and 6 bases had no gene match.